The T cell receptor beta chain described here comes from a study of cytomegalovirus exposure and HLA in healthy donors. The table came from immunoSEQ multiplex PCR; TCRdb's copy has only in-frame clones and leaves some out. The sample yields about 240,000 clones, 87% seen once. The ends lost 6 bases at V and 7 bases at J; junction bases unmatched: 13. CDR3 length equals 15 residues. CDR1 is MNHNS and CDR2 is SASEGT in the germline V gene. This chain uses TRBV6-1 with TRBJ2-7; 9 bases match TRBD2. Sequenced: PBMCs. This receptor was identified in a man between 18 and 29 years old in good health and CMV-seronegative. The CDR3 coding sequence is TGTGCCAGCAGCCTTTCGCGGGGGGGCCCTAGGGAGCAGTACTTC. This gives the protein CASSLSRGGPREQYF.